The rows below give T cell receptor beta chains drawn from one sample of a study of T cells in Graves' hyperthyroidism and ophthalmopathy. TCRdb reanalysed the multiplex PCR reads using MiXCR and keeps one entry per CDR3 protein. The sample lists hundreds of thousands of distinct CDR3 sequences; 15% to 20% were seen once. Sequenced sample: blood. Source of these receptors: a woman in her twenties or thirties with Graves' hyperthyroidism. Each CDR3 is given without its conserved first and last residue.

SASRDGRNQPQH,TRBV20-1,TRBJ1-5
ASSYVGDGETQY,TRBV6-6,TRBJ2-5
ASSLGLARSYNEQF,TRBV7-3,TRBJ2-1
AWSPWDRGDIMAF,TRBV30,TRBJ1-1
ASSSGQFYTEAF,TRBV5-1,TRBJ1-1
AISESGLGREAF,TRBV10-3,TRBJ1-1
ASSVGWREGGETQY,TRBV9,TRBJ2-5
ASSELRRGLSMNTEAF,TRBV12-3/TRBV12-4,TRBJ1-1
ASSPDRVSGNTIY,TRBV11-2,TRBJ1-3
ASSFTRLAGGHEQY,TRBV28,TRBJ2-7
ASSQVGRDEQF,TRBV27,TRBJ2-1
ASSDPRTNQPQH,TRBV2,TRBJ1-5
ASSVLPGQGLLRPRLKNGYT,TRBV19,TRBJ1-2
ASSYFAPSGSGQDTDTQY,TRBV6-1,TRBJ2-3
ASSSSTAFSYNEQF,TRBV28,TRBJ2-1
SATGTGYNEQF,TRBV20-1,TRBJ2-1
ASSYSKFSWTTNNEQF,TRBV6-5,TRBJ2-1
ASSLWGGLNTGELF,TRBV28,TRBJ2-2
ASSLVEAF,TRBV11-2,TRBJ1-1
ASSAGRGNYQPQH,TRBV18,TRBJ1-5
ASSAQTSGSGNEQF,TRBV6-1,TRBJ2-1
AISGTRTGAYEQY,TRBV10-3,TRBJ2-7
ASSYSSGTIYEQY,TRBV6-2/TRBV6-3,TRBJ2-7
ASRLEGTGPSGANVLT,TRBV11-2,TRBJ2-6
ASSYPPEQREQF,TRBV28,TRBJ2-1
ASSPREAANTEAF,TRBV19,TRBJ1-1
AGSTSGSGEQY,TRBV11-2,TRBJ2-7
SLLILTPTQETQY,TRBV20-1,TRBJ2-5
ASSSAADSPLH,TRBV7-3,TRBJ1-6
ASSLRGEGNYEQY,TRBV11-3,TRBJ2-7
ASSVDLLNEKLF,TRBV9,TRBJ1-4
TSTPGQISGYT,TRBV6-1,TRBJ1-2
AIGLAGVSEQYFGPGLANYGYT,TRBV10-3,TRBJ1-2
ATSDLAFGEQF,TRBV24-1,TRBJ2-1
ASSQEIGEYQPQH,TRBV4-2,TRBJ1-5
ASSYSVQNTEAF,TRBV6-6,TRBJ1-1
ASSLRGDRAEAF,TRBV5-6,TRBJ1-1
ASSQVSVLAGGTPYEQY,TRBV4-2,TRBJ2-7
ASSFPPRSSKRANTEAF,TRBV28,TRBJ1-1
ASSLTGMRTDTQY,TRBV2,TRBJ2-3
AWSRVRESTMF,TRBV30,TRBJ2-1
ASESGLVRNEQF,TRBV12-5,TRBJ2-1
ASSARQGRNEKLF,TRBV28,TRBJ1-4
ATSRDVGTGELF,TRBV15,TRBJ2-2
SAYQGTGGETQY,TRBV20-1,TRBJ2-5
ASSFRSTGELF,TRBV28,TRBJ2-2
ASSQLERNTEAF,TRBV14,TRBJ1-1
AWGEGRPWGTQY,TRBV30,TRBJ2-3
ASSDLDRITDTQY,TRBV6-2/TRBV6-3,TRBJ2-3
ASSLLGTSGYNEQF,TRBV27,TRBJ2-1
SARRHEPRDTQY,TRBV20-1,TRBJ2-3
ATSAAGATENEKLF,TRBV24-1,TRBJ1-4
ASSFSSGGSYEQY,TRBV27,TRBJ2-7
ASGLVLLAGGNEQF,TRBV12-5,TRBJ2-1
ATSTWDRSNTGELF,TRBV15,TRBJ2-2
ASITGYGTGELF,TRBV28,TRBJ2-2
SVEGETYEQY,TRBV29-1,TRBJ2-7
ASSQGGTGGRETQY,TRBV4-1,TRBJ2-5
ASSLEGGNTIY,TRBV7-2,TRBJ1-3